This TCR beta chain was captured by sequencing in a study of OX40 agonist ivuxolimab in advanced cancers. Across the whole study: Those treated in dose escalation had hepatocellular carcinoma, melanoma, renal cell cancer or head and neck cancer. Study-wide points: Researchers report that CD8+ T cells had, on average, more expanded clones than CD4+. The CD4+ and CD8+ T cells in the blood had expanded clonally by week 6 at 0.1 to 3.0 mg/kg.

As for this clone: Its antigen remains unknown.

Germline loops: CDR1 MNHNS, CDR2 SASEGT. This CDR3 has 13 residues. V was clipped by 7 bases and J by 10 bases, with 19 bases between them. Clones were read by immunoSEQ multiplex PCR, and TCRdb kept only the in-frame ones, dropping some. Here the sample spans roughly 64,000 clones, around 90% being singletons. The sample was CD4+ or CD8+ T cells sorted from blood, taken in a trial of the OX40 agonist ivuxolimab. V gene TRBV6-1 combines with J gene TRBJ2-5; possible D gene TRBD2, 5 bases. This sequence was found in an adult with an advanced solid tumor such as melanoma, head and neck, liver or kidney cancer. The CDR3 coding sequence is TGTGCCAGCAATGCAGTGCTAGGACGGGACCAGTACTTC. Its protein is CASNAVLGRDQYF.